The subject of this entry is one T cell receptor (beta chain). Trimming took 5 bases from V and 0 from J; bases not matched to a gene: 4. Germline V gene data show CDR1 as SQVTM and CDR2 as ANQGSEA. This CDR3 has 15 residues. Use of 60 Vbeta and 13 Jbeta primers characterized the PCR. Assay: immunoSEQ multiplex PCR; the TCRdb copy retains only in-frame clones and omits some. The record lists more than 200,000 clones, of which the ten most abundant hold more than 0.75%. The source of the sample is a study of cytomegalovirus exposure and HLA in healthy donors. Sequencing was done on a sample of PBMCs. The chain recombines TRBV29-1 with TRBJ1-2, with TRBD1 identical over 12 bases. This sequence was found in a woman in her thirties in good health and CMV-seropositive. The CDR3 sequence: CSVPGTGGPNYGYTF. The DNA for the CDR3 is TGCAGCGTTCCCGGGACAGGGGGCCCTAACTATGGCTACACCTTC.